This entry features one T cell receptor beta chain sequence. The clone's antigen remains unknown. Base qualities are missing; no much larger clone stands one base away. The CDR3 regions of human TCRbeta chains were analyzed by immunosequencing. Per the original workflow: TCRs in the repertoires were matched against a reference library of SARS-CoV-2-specific TCRs that had been generated with the MIRA antigen-specificity platform. Breadth meant the fraction of unique TCRs that were SARS-CoV-2-associated, whereas depth meant the fraction of total T cells that were SARS-CoV-2-associated. Each spike-specific TCR was assigned to its reactive spike region and to a CD4 or CD8 class using the MIRA data. Log10-transformed breadth and depth values were compared by one-way ANOVA with Sidak's multiple comparisons tests. TCRdb retrieved this table from immuneACCESS and kept in-frame rearrangements only. Not all clones are present; in checked studies, unresolved V genes account for under half, and no reason is known for the remainder. That table is the source of V, J and clone size, and D and trimming were worked out from the DNA. This sample has 150,000 or so clones in its table, and 88% of those were observed once. The top ten constitute around 2.3% of the sample.

The V and J ends are trimmed by 0 bases and 2 bases, leaving 7 bases between them. From the cysteine up to the phenylalanine, the CDR3 has a length of 14 residues. Just CDR3 DNA is preserved here, 42 bases in frame from base 1. CDR1 and CDR2, looked up from the germline V gene, are SGHDN and FVKESK. The data were taken from a study of T cell responses to AZD1222 COVID-19 vaccine (dated by TCRdb to about 2021). Looking at the study overall: AZD1222 recipients with second doses at about 4 weeks or about 12 weeks were pooled, because spike-specific TCR depth and breadth did not differ between schedules. Trial participants were enrolled by age into 18-55, 56-69 and 70-plus year subgroups, with about 150, 28 and 57 TCR-sequenced participants respectively. TCR sequencing was performed for about 250 trial participants, of whom about 200 were given two doses of AZD1222 and around 25 were given two doses of MenACWY control vaccine. Overall study outcomes, separate from this receptor: A significant rise in spike-specific TCR breadth and depth was observed after two AZD1222 doses relative to day 0 and relative to MenACWY recipients. The 56-69-year group was small, and its depth increase did not reach significance, likely because of low power. Because no day 14 peak-response samples were available, the repertoires could be characterized only after the peak T cell response. Vaccine-associated CD4 TCRs spanned the whole spike protein, with dominant responses in regions 160-218 and 743-854. Conclusions about previously exposed vaccinees are limited because only five to seven AZD1222 recipients were SARS-CoV-2 seropositive at baseline. Epitopes outside the regions mutated in the B.1.351 and B.1.1.7 variants were reportedly recognized by nearly half of the unique spike-specific TCRs. Participants were mostly white British, with more females than males. The authors suggested clonal diversity may have been underestimated.

The label giving this sample's time point can be read as: baseline before first vaccination. Vaccinee samples were obtained from the UK trials COV001 and COV002, which included a single-blind randomized controlled phase 2/3 trial of AZD1222 (ChAdOx1 nCoV-19) in healthy adults. For TCRbeta chain sequencing, PBMC samples from trial participants were taken at day 0 and at day 28 after the second dose. The sample was peripheral blood, taken on day 0 of AZD1222 vaccination. This clonotype originated in an adult in good health. The V gene is TRBV14 and the J gene is TRBJ2-5; TRBD2 is possibly the D segment (5 matching bases). The bases read TGTGCCAGCAGCCAAGAAAGAGGGCAAGAGACCCAGTACTTC. This translates into CASSQERGQETQYF. The full variable domain, with segments outside the CDR3 supplied by the reference TRBV14 and TRBJ2-5 proteins, appears as EAGVTQFPSHSVIEKGQTVTLRCDPISGHDNLYWYRRVMGKEIKFLLHFVKESKQDESGMPNNRFLAERTGGTYSTLKVQPAELEDSGVYFCASSQERGQETQYFGPGTRLLVL.